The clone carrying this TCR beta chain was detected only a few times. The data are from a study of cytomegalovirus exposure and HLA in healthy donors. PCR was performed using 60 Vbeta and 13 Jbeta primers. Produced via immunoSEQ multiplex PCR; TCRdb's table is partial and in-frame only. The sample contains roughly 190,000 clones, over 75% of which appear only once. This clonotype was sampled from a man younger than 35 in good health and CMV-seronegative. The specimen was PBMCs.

CDR3 residues: CASSLGTQNYGYTF. CDR3 nucleotides: TGTGCCAGCAGTTTAGGGACACAAAACTATGGCTACACCTTC. This sequence joins TRBV28 and TRBJ1-2; D might be TRBD1 (6 bases). This CDR3 has 14 amino acids. Per the germline V gene, CDR1 is MDHEN and CDR2 is SYDVKM. V was pared by 2 bases and J by 2 bases, with 9 bases between.